This TCR beta chain was profiled in a study of T cells after posttransplantation cyclophosphamide (TCRdb year 2016). The study in broad terms: T cell repertoire reconstitution was tracked by TRB sequencing after myeloablative bone marrow transplantation in which posttransplantation cyclophosphamide was used as GVHD prophylaxis. Samples from under 40 PTCy-treated patients, along with samples from around 16 of their related bone marrow donors, underwent antigen receptor sequencing. Blood from all 35 or so PTCy patients with 1-year posttransplant specimens was subjected to TRB sequencing. Up to about 3 additional blood samples from 2 to 5.2 years after transplant were also TRB-sequenced in 3 patients, as was pretransplant blood from 4 patients. Because TRA and TRB clonality correlated tightly in roughly nine samples, the subsequent TCR analyses were limited to TRB only. Public TRB sequences were checked against a database of over 3,600 sequences associated with responses to pathogens, tumor antigens, self-antigens and alloantigens.

A control cohort of approximately 10 patients who had been given myeloablative marrow transplants with methotrexate plus a calcineurin inhibitor was sampled 1 year after transplant. Peripheral blood and bone marrow mononuclear cells were isolated by Ficoll-Hypaque density centrifugation and were cryopreserved. Of note for this clone: Its antigen is unknown. No much larger clone is present one base from it, and per-base qualities are unavailable.

Genomic DNA was the input for TRB sequencing, which was run either with the immunoSEQ assay at survey resolution or with the hsTCRB kit. On the authors' methods: Initial read processing used immunoSEQ software, and repertoire analyses used the LymphoSeq R package. Clonality was computed as 1 minus normalized Shannon entropy; Gini coefficient was also calculated for each TRB dataset. Phenotypes of unsorted samples were inferred by mapping TRB sequences from sorted subsets of the recipient or donor onto unsorted samples of the same recipient. This is the immuneACCESS table as TCRdb keeps it, with only in-frame sequences that have V and J called. A part of the clones is gone; compared with another copy, unresolved V genes explain less than half, and the rest is unexplained. The V and J calls and clone size were taken over from that table, and D and trimming were inferred from the DNA. For this sample there are tens of thousands of clones; just over 85% appear just once. The ten most abundant clones make up about 2% of the sample.

Beyond this particular receptor, the publication reports: Donor-recipient similarity was low at 1-2 months but increased during the first year, and donor CD8+ memory clones often dominated later blood repertoires. The TRB repertoires of T cells infiltrating skin or GI tract showed only limited overlap with the TRB repertoires of T cells in blood. Across the 45 to 55 patients, TRB clonality was highly associated with recipient CMV seropositivity and CMV reactivation, and diversity with PTCy was similar to that in the CNI/methotrexate controls.

This receptor was identified in a female patient younger than 45 who received an allogeneic stem cell transplant from an unrelated donor, was CMV-positive, and had acute and chronic GVHD. After a transplant, certain T cells may trace back to the graft donor. Sequencing used PBMCs, obtained around 53 weeks after allogeneic stem cell transplant with calcineurin inhibitor and methotrexate.

For the CDR3, the sequence is CASSLESGIGELFF. The sequenced DNA: TGTGCCAGCAGCTTAGAATCTGGCATCGGGGAGCTGTTTTTT. The rearranged chain carries TRBV11-2 and TRBJ2-2; no D gene can be assigned with confidence. CDR1 and CDR2 are drawn from the germline V gene: SGHAT, FQNNGV. The V end loses 0 bases and the J end loses 7 bases, and a stretch of 9 bases separates them. The CDR3 runs 14 amino acids, cysteine and phenylalanine included. Just CDR3 DNA is preserved here, 42 bases in frame from base 1.